Each of the 21 T cell receptor beta chains below was sequenced from the same sample in a study of blood T cell repertoires in COVID-19. Clones were sequenced by immunoSEQ multiplex PCR, and TCRdb holds only the in-frame ones, with some missing. This sample has approximately 200,000 clones, with roughly 89% found just once. The sequencing sample was made of peripheral blood. Every receptor here comes from a man aged 60 to 75 who had recovered from COVID-19.

V usage is TRBV30 and J usage is TRBJ1-2, with unresolved D. CDR1 is GTSNPN, CDR2 SVGIG, per germline (reference sequence). V was shortened by 1 base and J by 4 bases, with 10 bases between the two germline ends. The length of the CDR3 is 13 residues. The CDR3 reads CAWSESNSYGYTF. CDR3 sequence (DNA): TGTGCCTGGAGTGAAAGCAATTCCTATGGCTACACCTTC.

This sequence joins TRBV7-8 and TRBJ2-3, with a weak D call TRBD2 (6 bases). The germline V gene encodes CDR1 SGHVS and CDR2 FQNEAQ. Trimming removed 0 bases at V and 1 base at J, with 11 bases between. The CDR3 sequence is 16 residues long. The CDR3 DNA follows: TGTGCCAGCAGCTTAGCGTGGGCTAGCGGCACAGATACGCAGTATTTT. Its protein is CASSLAWASGTDTQYF.

This clone was found a few times. CDR3 protein: CASSLTGGNEKLFF. The CDR3 region has the DNA TGTGCCAGCAGTTTGACAGGGGGTAATGAAAAACTGTTTTTT. The J gene is TRBJ1-4, the V gene TRBV28, with 9 nucleotides matching TRBD1. The V gene end was trimmed by 3 bases and the J gene end by 4 bases; junction bases not matched to a gene: 0. Germline V gene data show CDR1 as MDHEN and CDR2 as SYDVKM. This CDR3 spans 14 amino acids.

This clone appeared a few times. The chain carries TRBV28 and TRBJ1-3; D is undetermined. This CDR3 spans 14 amino acids. Per germline, CDR1 MDHEN and CDR2 SYDVKM. Trimming stripped 6 bases from V and 6 bases from J, with 15 bases between. The CDR3: CASRGSGSLNTIYF. In DNA, the CDR3 is TGTGCCAGCAGGGGTTCGGGTTCCTTAAACACCATATATTTT.

The chain is built from TRBV11-2 and TRBJ2-7; the D gene is possibly TRBD1 (5 bases). Germline-derived CDR1 and CDR2 are SGHAT and FQNNGV. Trimming took off 3 bases at V and 0 bases at J, with 12 bases between the two ends. There are 15 residues in the CDR3. CDR3 nucleotides: TGTGCCAGCAGCTTGGGGCAGGCCGGCTCCTACGAGCAGTACTTC. Translating gives CASSLGQAGSYEQYF.

The chain joins TRBV27 to TRBJ1-2, with TRBD1 identical over 7 bases. The trim removed 5 bases at V and 5 bases at J, leaving 8 bases unmatched. Germline V gene data show CDR1 as MNHEY and CDR2 as SMNVEV (reference sequence). CDR3 length: 14 residues. CDR3 nucleotide sequence: TGTGCCAGCAGTATACGACAGGGTAATTATGGCTACACCTTC. Residues: CASSIRQGNYGYTF.

This clone was detected once. The gene calls are TRBV5-1 and TRBJ2-3; 7 bases map to TRBD2. The CDR3 loop spans 17 amino acids. Looked up from germline, CDR1 is SGHRS and CDR2 is YFSETQ. J gave up 0 bases and V 1 base, and 8 bases lay outside the gene matches. The CDR3 is CASSLSVAGLSTDTQYF. The CDR3 DNA reads TGCGCCAGCAGCTTGTCGGTAGCGGGTCTAAGCACAGATACGCAGTATTTT.

V gene TRBV15 combines with J gene TRBJ1-5; TRBD1 matches 9 bases. The CDR3 runs to 15 residues. Germline V CDR1 and CDR2: LNHNV, YYDKDF (reference sequence). V trimming: 5 bases; J trimming: 4 bases; junction bases outside the gene matches: 6. CDR3 nucleotides: TGTGCCACCAGCCCGGGACAGGGAAATAATCAGCCCCAGCATTTT. It is translated as CATSPGQGNNQPQHF. Full variable domain (rest looked up from reference TRBV15 and TRBJ1-5): DAMVIQNPRYQVTQFGKPVTLSCSQTLNHNVMYWYQQKSSQAPKLLFHYYDKDFNNEADTPDNFQSRRPNTSFCFLDIRSPGLGDTAMYLCATSPGQGNNQPQHFGDGTRLSIL.

The rearrangement joins TRBV11-3 to TRBJ2-7; D may be TRBD1 (5 bases). The length of the CDR3 is 14 residues. Germline V gene lookup returns CDR1 SGHNT and CDR2 YENEEA. V was cut by 5 bases and J by 4 bases, with 15 bases left in between. In nucleotides, the CDR3 is TGTGCCAGCAGCCCAGCCGCAGGGAAATACGAGCAGTACTTC. Its translation: CASSPAAGKYEQYF.

The chain couples TRBV18 to TRBJ2-7; TRBD2 aligns across 15 bases. CDR3 length: 15 residues. Germline assignment: CDR1 KGHSH and CDR2 LQKENI. J was trimmed by 4 bases and V by 3 bases; bases with no gene match: 1. CDR3 bases: TGTGCCAGCTCACCTGGGACTAGCGGGGGGTACGAGCAGTACTTC. Protein sequence: CASSPGTSGGYEQYF.

V usage is TRBV6-1 and J usage is TRBJ2-7, with TRBD2 as a possible D gene (5 bases). The length of the CDR3 is 17 residues. Germline V gene sequence: CDR1 MNHNS, CDR2 SASEGT. Trimming left V 2 bases short and J 2 bases short, with 19 bases between. The CDR3 coding sequence is TGTGCCAGCAGTGAATCAGTCCCGGGGTCGAGGGCCTACGAGCAGTACTTC. It yields the protein CASSESVPGSRAYEQYF.

This chain connects TRBV6-5 to TRBJ1-5; D unclear. The V end lost 8 bases, the J end lost 0 bases, and 8 bases lay between the germline ends. In germline, CDR1 is MNHEY, CDR2 SVGAGI. This CDR3 is built from 13 residues. The CDR3 DNA reads as TGTGCCAGCCACCGGGATAGCAATCAGCCCCAGCATTTT. This sequence encodes CASHRDSNQPQHF.

This clone was seen more than once but under ten times. The CDR3 nucleotides read TGTGCCAGCAGTTCCCTATATCAGCCCCAGCATTTT. Translation: CASSSLYQPQHF. This rearrangement joins TRBV12-3 or TRBV12-4 to TRBJ1-5; D ambiguous. Trimming removed 4 bases from V and 5 bases from J, with 6 bases in between. The CDR3 length is 12 residues.

This chain connects TRBV11-1 to TRBJ2-1; the match to TRBD2 covers 7 bases. The J segment lost 0 bases and the V segment lost 6 bases, leaving 2 bases of the junction unmatched. There are 14 residues in the CDR3. The germline V gene has CDR1 SGHAT and CDR2 FQDESV (reference sequence). Here the CDR3 DNA reads TGTGCCAGCAGGGCGGGAGCCTCCTACAATGAGCAGTTCTTC. Translated: CASRAGASYNEQFF.

J is TRBJ2-5 and V is TRBV9; TRBD1 matches at 8 bases. CDR3 length: 16 amino acids. Germline CDR1 and CDR2: SGDLS and YYNGEE. Trimming at V came to 2 bases and at J to 4 bases, leaving 10 bases not matched to a gene. CDR3 nucleotide sequence: TGTGCCAGCAGCGTGAGGCAGGGGGCGGGCGGAGAGACCCAGTACTTC. It encodes CASSVRQGAGGETQYF.

The V and J genes are TRBV5-1 and TRBJ2-2; TRBD2 aligns across 9 bases. J gave up 2 bases and V 4 bases, and 6 bases lay outside the gene matches. Germline V lookup: CDR1 SGHRS, CDR2 YFSETQ. The CDR3 length is 16 residues. DNA of the CDR3: TGCGCCAGCAGCGGGATAGCGGGAGCTAACACCGGGGAGCTGTTTTTT. This sequence encodes CASSGIAGANTGELFF.

The chain combines TRBV5-1 with TRBJ1-1; D not resolved. This CDR3 has 15 amino acids. Trimming removed 2 bases at V and 10 bases at J, with 21 bases between. Germline-derived CDR1 and CDR2 are SGHRS and YFSETQ. The CDR3 sequence is CASSFLLIAVVVAFF. The CDR3 coding sequence is TGCGCCAGCAGCTTCCTCCTCATTGCAGTTGTCGTAGCTTTCTTT.

The chain employs TRBV5-6 and TRBJ1-6; 9 nucleotides line up with TRBD1. The germline CDR1 and CDR2 sequences are SGHDT and YYEEEE. The CDR3 is 17 residues long. Losses at the gene ends were 4 bases for V and 0 bases for J; bases not matched to a gene: 5. CDR3 region: CASSGDRGSSYNSPLHF. The CDR3, as DNA: TGTGCCAGCAGCGGAGACAGGGGGAGCTCCTATAATTCACCCCTCCACTTT.

DNA of the CDR3: TGTGCCAGCAGCGGACAGGGGGCGCGAAATGAGCAGTTCTTC. This translates into CASSGQGARNEQFF. V gene TRBV2 combines with J gene TRBJ2-1; 11 nucleotides agree with TRBD1. The length of the CDR3 is 14 residues. CDR1 is SNHLY, CDR2 FYNNEI, per germline. V lost 6 bases, J lost 7 bases, and 5 bases stayed unmatched.

The chain employs TRBV19 and TRBJ1-4; possibly TRBD1 for D (5 bases). V was cut by 1 base and J by 8 bases, with 14 bases left in between. Germline loops: CDR1 LNHDA, CDR2 SQIVND (reference sequence). The CDR3 has 15 amino acids. Here the CDR3 DNA reads TGTGCCAGTAGTATAGCCCCAGGGTTAGGAGAAAAACTGTTTTTT. Protein sequence: CASSIAPGLGEKLFF.

The CDR3 DNA follows: TGTGCCAGCAGCCCCACACGAAATGAGCAGTTCTTC. Its protein is CASSPTRNEQFF. This chain uses TRBV7-8 with TRBJ2-1; no clear D gene. This CDR3 is 12 amino acids long. Trimming left V 5 bases short and J 7 bases short, with 9 bases between. Per germline, CDR1 SGHVS and CDR2 FQNEAQ.